This T cell receptor (beta chain) was recovered during a study of T cell responses to AZD1222 COVID-19 vaccine. The CDR3 contains 16 residues. Per the germline V gene, CDR1 is MGHDK and CDR2 is SYGVNS. With 2 bases clipped from V and 9 bases from J, the junction kept 12 bases outside the gene matches. The repertoire was sequenced with immunoSEQ multiplex PCR; TCRdb's copy has only in-frame clones and lacks some. The table has over 120,000 clones, 85% to 90% seen once. Second-dose timings of about 4 or about 12 weeks were pooled. Study observations and caveats: Spike was spanned by vaccine-associated CD4 TCRs, with dominance at 160-218 and 743-854. Once two AZD1222 doses were given, Spike-specific TCR breadth and depth went up.

As regards this clone: Its matching antigen is unknown.

The gene calls are TRBV25-1 and TRBJ2-1; 8 nucleotides match TRBD2. Sequences were derived from peripheral blood, sampled 28 days after the second AZD1222 dose. The sequence derives from an adult who received the AZD1222 COVID-19 vaccine. In nucleotides, the CDR3 is TGTGCCAGCAGTGAAGTAAGAATGGGACTAGTAGTTGAGCAGTTCTTC. It yields the protein CASSEVRMGLVVEQFF.